One sample yielded the 5 T cell receptor beta chains listed below, sequenced in a study of patients and donors after allogeneic stem cell transplantation. TCRdb re-derived calls from the RT-PCR reads in MiXCR, one entry per CDR3 protein. Of about 88,000 distinct CDR3 sequences in the sample, roughly 43% were seen once. The source material was blood, either unsorted or a sorted T cell fraction (not recorded which). The receptors here all came from a human donor who was either an allogeneic HSCT recipient or a stem cell or donor lymphocyte infusion donor (not recorded which). It is not recorded whose cells these are; they may come from a transplant donor.

This clonotype has only a few counts. The J gene is TRBJ1-1, the V gene TRBV6-5; D is ambiguous. The CDR3 length is 13 residues. Between the trimmed V and J ends, which lost 10 bases and 0 bases, there was a span of 12 bases. Germline values: CDR1 MNHEY, CDR2 SVGAGI. The CDR3 coding sequence is TGTGCCACTTCCTGGGCCTTGAACACTGAAGCTTTCTTT. Translation gives CATSWALNTEAFF.

The chain has TRBV27 and TRBJ2-2, with 9 nucleotides matching TRBD2. V was clipped by 2 bases and J by 3 bases; unmatched bases: 1. Germline CDR1 is MNHEY and CDR2 is SMNVEV (reference sequence). The CDR3 spans 15 residues. The CDR3 DNA sequence: TGTGCCAGCAGTTTAAGACTAGCGGACACCGGGGAGCTGTTTTTT. It encodes CASSLRLADTGELFF.

This clonotype was detected only a few times. The chain is built from TRBV11-1 and TRBJ1-2, with TRBD1 matching over 7 bases. CDR1 SGHAT and CDR2 FQDESV come from the germline V gene (reference sequence). This CDR3 spans 16 amino acids. The V segment lost 3 bases and the J segment 3 bases; nucleotides outside the gene matches: 10. As DNA, the CDR3 is TGTGCCAGCAGCTTGGCCCCTGGAGACAGGGACTATGGCTACACCTTC. It translates to CASSLAPGDRDYGYTF.

This clonotype has more than one count but fewer than ten. The rearrangement links TRBV6-5 to TRBJ1-2; no definite D call. The CDR3 length is 14 residues. V was clipped by 0 bases and J by 2 bases, with 7 bases between them. CDR1 is MNHEY, CDR2 SVGAGI, per germline. CDR3 bases: TGTGCCAGCAGTTACTCATCTGCAAACTATGGCTACACCTTC. Encoded protein: CASSYSSANYGYTF.

The chain couples TRBV6-5 to TRBJ1-2; D is possibly TRBD1 (6 bases). CDR1 is MNHEY, CDR2 SVGAGI, per germline. This CDR3 spans 15 amino acids. V shed 5 bases and J shed 6 bases, with 19 bases lying between them. CDR3 DNA sequence: TGTGCCAGCAGTGGGGGCAGGGTAGGATTGCATGGCTACACCTTC. Translating gives CASSGGRVGLHGYTF.